Below, one TCR beta chain is given with its context. What it binds is not known. The data were obtained in a study of T cell repertoires in cytomegalovirus infection. MiXCR, run by TCRdb on the reads, gives a single entry per CDR3 protein. Of roughly 120,000 distinct CDR3 sequences listed, more than 30% are singletons. V was clipped by 2 bases and J by 7 bases; unmatched bases: 8. CDR1 and CDR2 from the germline V gene are MNHNS and SASEGT. CDR3 length: 16 residues. This chain joins TRBV6-1 and TRBJ2-5; TRBD2 agrees at 12 bases. This receptor was identified in a human donor in good health (CMV status not recorded). Some clones in this sample may be carry-over from other donors' samples. The sequenced sample was CD8+ T cells from cultured PBMCs, obtained from culture after CMV antigen stimulation. The CDR3 here is CASSERGLAGFGTQYF. In DNA form, the CDR3 reads TGTGCCAGCAGTGAAAGGGGACTAGCGGGCTTTGGGACCCAGTACTTC.